Sequencing of this T cell receptor beta chain was carried out in a study of cytomegalovirus exposure and HLA in healthy donors. 60 Vbeta and 13 Jbeta primers were used in PCR. Measured with immunoSEQ multiplex PCR; TCRdb has only the in-frame clones, and not every one. The sample consists of under 200,000 clones, around four fifths of them appearing once. Findings of the study overall: Earlier results showed most TCR beta V segments being productive about 87% or about 30% of the time. An analysis was carried out later, and it reportedly showed fewer N-insertions in an Asian-associated ancestry cluster than the approximately 680-donor mean.

This clone came up a few times. Its antigen is unidentified. This CDR3 is 13 amino acids long. It was healthy bone marrow donors who served as donors. The sample consisted of PBMCs. The source of this sequence is a male donor in good health and CMV-seropositive. V usage is TRBV21-1 and J usage is TRBJ2-7; the D call of TRBD1 is as the table states it, not checked on the DNA. TRBV21-1 is deemed a pseudogene. The CDR3, as DNA: TGTGCCAGCAGCACTGACAACTCCTACGAGCAGTACTTC. Protein product: CASSTDNSYEQYF.